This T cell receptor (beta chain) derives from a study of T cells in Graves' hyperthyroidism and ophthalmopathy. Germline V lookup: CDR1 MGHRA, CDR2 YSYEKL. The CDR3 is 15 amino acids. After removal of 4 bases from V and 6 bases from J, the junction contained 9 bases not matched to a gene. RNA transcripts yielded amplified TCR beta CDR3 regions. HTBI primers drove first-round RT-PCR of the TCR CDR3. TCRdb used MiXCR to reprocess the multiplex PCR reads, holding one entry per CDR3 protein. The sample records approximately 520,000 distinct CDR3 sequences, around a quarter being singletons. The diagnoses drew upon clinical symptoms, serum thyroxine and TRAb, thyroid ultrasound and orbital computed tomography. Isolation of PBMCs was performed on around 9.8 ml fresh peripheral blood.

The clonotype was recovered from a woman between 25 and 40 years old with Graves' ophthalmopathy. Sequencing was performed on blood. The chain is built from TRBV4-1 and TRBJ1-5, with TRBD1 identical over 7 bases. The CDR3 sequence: CASSLEQGFGQPQHF. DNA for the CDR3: TGCGCCAGCAGCCTAGAACAGGGGTTTGGTCAGCCCCAGCATTTT.